The next 26 T cell receptor beta chains were all read from a single sample in a study of cytomegalovirus exposure and HLA in healthy donors (dated by TCRdb to between 2016 and 2019). The library was built by means of the immunoSEQ multiplex PCR assay. A mixture of 60 forward primers for TCR Vbeta segments and 13 reverse primers for TCR Jbeta segments was used in the multiplex PCR. As stored in TCRdb, this immuneACCESS dataset retains in-frame rearrangements with V and J assigned. A fraction of the clones does not appear; measured against another copy, unresolved V genes explain less than half of the discrepancy, and the remainder lacks a known reason. For this sample the table gives some 120,000 clones, of which approximately 70% were detected only once. Approximately 0.9% of the sample is in the top ten clones. Sequencing was carried out using PBMCs. These TCRs come from a woman aged 25 to 39 in good health and CMV-seronegative.

This clone has more than one count but fewer than ten. The V call is TRBV7-6, the J call TRBJ1-5; D unresolved. Looked up from germline, CDR1 is SGHVS and CDR2 is FNYEAQ. V lost 1 base and J lost 4, with 5 bases in between. The CDR3 contains 13 residues. DNA of the CDR3: TGTGCCAGCAGCTTAGAGAGTAATCAGCCCCAGCATTTT. Translation gives CASSLESNQPQHF.

This rearrangement joins TRBV7-9 to TRBJ1-1, with 10 bases matching TRBD1. This CDR3 has 16 amino acids. Trimming at V came to 5 bases and at J to 11 bases, leaving 17 bases not matched to a gene. CDR1 and CDR2 from the germline V gene are SEHNR and FQNEAQ (reference sequence). This CDR3 reads CASSPKRDRGPRRAFF. The CDR3 nucleotides are TGTGCCAGCAGCCCGAAAAGGGACAGGGGCCCCCGACGGGCTTTCTTT.

This chain links TRBV27 with TRBJ2-7, with D perhaps matching TRBD2 (6 bases). V was shortened by 0 bases and J by 3 bases, with 6 bases between the two germline ends. Germline V gene data show CDR1 as MNHEY and CDR2 as SMNVEV (reference sequence). This CDR3 contains 13 residues. CDR3 protein: CASSLSEGYEQYF. CDR3 DNA: TGTGCCAGCAGTTTATCGGAGGGCTACGAGCAGTACTTC.

The genes are TRBV6-5 and TRBJ2-5; 7 nucleotides match TRBD2. The J call may be in error: the DNA end matches TRBJ2-7 better. CDR3 length: 16 amino acids. In germline, CDR1 is MNHEY, CDR2 SVGAGI. In nucleotides, the CDR3 is TGTGCCAGCAGTTACTCGATCGGGTTCACGGGGGGCGAGCAGTACTTC. The encoded protein is CASSYSIGFTGGEQYF.

CDR3 bases: TGCGCCAGCAGCTGGCAGGGGGAGCTGAACACTGAAGCTTTCTTT. It encodes CASSWQGELNTEAFF. The chain uses TRBV5-1 and TRBJ1-1; TRBD1 matches 7 bases. With V trimmed by 3 bases and J by 0 bases, 5 bases remained unmatched. The CDR3 spans 15 residues. Germline CDR1 and CDR2: SGHRS and YFSETQ.

This sequence joins TRBV11-3 and TRBJ1-1; the D gene is possibly TRBD1 (5 bases). This CDR3 region has 14 residues. Trimming took 5 bases from V and 7 from J, leaving 17 bases between them. CDR1 is SGHNT, CDR2 YENEEA, per germline. CDR3 sequence reads: CASSLSLGGFEAFF. In nucleotides, the CDR3 is TGTGCCAGCAGCCTATCCCTGGGGGGGTTTGAAGCTTTCTTT.

CDR3: CASDRGRGEKLFF. In DNA form, the CDR3 reads TGTGCCAGCGACAGGGGTAGGGGTGAAAAACTGTTTTTT. The rearrangement joins TRBV6-1 to TRBJ1-4; 8 bases match TRBD1. The CDR3 spans 13 residues. Unmatched junction bases numbered 6, after V lost 8 bases and J lost 7 bases. CDR1 is MNHNS and CDR2 is SASEGT in the germline V gene.

The rearrangement joins TRBV2 to TRBJ1-3; D might be TRBD1 (6 bases). Between the trimmed V and J ends, which lost 6 bases and 0 bases, there was a span of 12 bases. Germline values: CDR1 SNHLY, CDR2 FYNNEI. This CDR3 is 15 amino acids long. The CDR3 region has the DNA TGTGCCAGCAGCGCCCAGGGGTCCTCTGGAAACACCATATATTTT. Protein: CASSAQGSSGNTIYF.

The V gene is TRBV10-3, the J gene TRBJ2-6; a possible D gene is TRBD2 (5 bases). CDR1 is ENHRY, CDR2 SYGVKD, per germline. This CDR3 region has 19 residues. The ends were cut back, 3 bases at V and 0 bases at J, with 18 bases in the middle. CDR3 amino acids: CAISEGPGEGSSGANVLTF. DNA for the CDR3: TGTGCCATCAGTGAAGGCCCTGGCGAGGGAAGCTCTGGGGCCAACGTCCTGACTTTC.

This clone was detected only a few times. The V gene is TRBV5-1, the J gene TRBJ2-7, with a possible D match to TRBD1 (5 bases). Germline CDR1 SGHRS, CDR2 YFSETQ. V shed 0 bases and J shed 5 bases, with 15 bases lying between them. This CDR3 is built from 15 residues. The CDR3 loop reads CASSLDGIQGHEQYF. The CDR3 region has the DNA TGCGCCAGCAGCTTGGATGGCATCCAGGGCCACGAGCAGTACTTC.

The rearrangement links TRBV5-1 to TRBJ1-3, with D possibly matching TRBD1 (6 bases). There are 15 residues in the CDR3. CDR1 is SGHRS, CDR2 YFSETQ, per germline. V was trimmed by 6 bases and J by 4 bases, leaving 17 bases between them. Written as DNA, the CDR3 is TGCGCCAGCACTCTCGACGGACAGTCAGGAAACACCATATATTTT. Translation: CASTLDGQSGNTIYF.

The rearrangement joins TRBV15 to TRBJ2-1; TRBD2 matches 7 bases. V lost 1 base and J lost 0; bases outside the gene matches: 12. CDR1 is LNHNV and CDR2 is YYDKDF in the germline V gene (reference sequence). This CDR3 contains 19 residues. This chain's CDR3 is CATSRGSLGRETSYNEQFF. CDR3 bases: TGTGCCACCAGCAGAGGGTCCCTAGGGCGGGAGACCTCCTACAATGAGCAGTTCTTC.

This chain links TRBV30 with TRBJ1-1, with 8 bases matching TRBD1. V lost 3 bases to trimming and J lost 3 bases; unmatched junction nucleotides: 12. The CDR3 is 16 amino acids. Germline V gene lookup returns CDR1 GTSNPN and CDR2 SVGIG (reference sequence). The chain's CDR3 is CAWSPGGLTGDTEAFF. CDR3 sequence (DNA): TGTGCCTGGAGCCCAGGGGGCCTGACAGGGGACACTGAAGCTTTCTTT.

V gene TRBV14 combines with J gene TRBJ2-1, with D perhaps matching TRBD2 (6 bases). V dropped 1 base and J dropped 0 bases, with 7 bases sitting between them. Germline lookup yields CDR1 SGHDN and CDR2 FVKESK. CDR3 size: 15 residues. Here the CDR3 DNA reads TGTGCCAGCAGCCAAGTCGGGAGCTCCTACAATGAGCAGTTCTTC. This gives the protein CASSQVGSSYNEQFF.

The gene calls are TRBV4-3 and TRBJ1-2; D might be TRBD1 (6 bases). The V end lost 1 base, the J end lost 4 bases, and 7 bases lay between the germline ends. Germline assignment: CDR1 LGHNA and CDR2 YSLEER. The CDR3 is 13 amino acids. As DNA, the CDR3 is TGCGCCAGCAGCCAAGGCAGGGGCTATGGCTACACCTTC. Translated, it gives CASSQGRGYGYTF.

This clone turned up a few times. This chain joins TRBV6-5 and TRBJ1-1; D unclear. There are 15 residues in the CDR3. Germline V lookup: CDR1 MNHEY, CDR2 SVGAGI. The V end lost 0 bases, the J end lost 2 bases, and 10 bases lay between the germline ends. CDR3 nucleotide sequence: TGTGCCAGCAGTTACTCGAATACAGTAAACACTGAAGCTTTCTTT. Translating gives CASSYSNTVNTEAFF.

V and J are TRBV10-2 and TRBJ1-1, with D possibly being TRBD1 (5 bases). The CDR3 spans 15 residues. With 7 bases removed from V and 4 bases from J, the gap between germline ends came to 19 bases. Germline V lookup: CDR1 WSHSY, CDR2 SAAADI. CDR3 DNA sequence: TGCGCCAGCAACAGGCATACCCGAGTGGCCACTGAAGCTTTCTTT. Amino acid sequence: CASNRHTRVATEAFF.

The genes are TRBV29-1 and TRBJ2-1; 9 bases are shared with TRBD2. The CDR3 length is 13 residues. V was clipped by 5 bases and J by 8 bases; unmatched bases: 7. Germline loops: CDR1 SQVTM, CDR2 ANQGSEA. Here the CDR3 DNA reads TGCAGCGTTCGAGAGCGGGAGGCGTATGAGCAGTTCTTC. Its translation is CSVREREAYEQFF.

V gene TRBV2 combines with J gene TRBJ1-4; 7 bases match TRBD1. Germline lookup yields CDR1 SNHLY and CDR2 FYNNEI. The CDR3 runs to 13 residues. V trimming: 6 bases; J trimming: 8 bases; junction bases outside the gene matches: 6. CDR3 residues: CASSRDREEKLFF. The CDR3 DNA reads as TGTGCCAGCAGCCGGGACAGAGAGGAAAAACTGTTTTTT.

The chain carries TRBV2 and TRBJ1-1; 8 positions agree with TRBD1. After removal of 8 bases from V and 5 bases from J, the junction contained 7 bases not matched to a gene. Germline assignment: CDR1 SNHLY and CDR2 FYNNEI. This CDR3 is 13 amino acids long. Here the CDR3 reads CASSDRGWTEAFF. The CDR3 DNA is TGTGCCAGCTCAGACAGGGGATGGACTGAAGCTTTCTTT.

The V and J genes are TRBV4-1 and TRBJ1-2; the D gene is possibly TRBD1 (6 bases). This CDR3 has 16 amino acids. V was cut by 2 bases and J by 3 bases, with 16 bases left in between. Germline V gives CDR1 MGHRA, CDR2 YSYEKL. CDR3 amino acids: CASSQQDRPTHYGYTF. CDR3 DNA: TGCGCCAGCAGCCAACAGGACAGACCGACTCACTATGGCTACACCTTC.

The V gene is TRBV6-1, the J gene TRBJ1-1; 9 nucleotides align to TRBD1. Unmatched junction bases numbered 4, after V lost 5 bases and J lost 6 bases. The CDR3 extends over 13 amino acids. Germline V gene lookup returns CDR1 MNHNS and CDR2 SASEGT. CDR3 loop: CASSRDREAEAFF. CDR3 bases: TGTGCCAGCAGTAGGGACAGGGAAGCTGAAGCTTTCTTT.

V usage is TRBV6-5 and J usage is TRBJ2-2, with 8 bases fitting TRBD2. Germline CDR1 reads MNHEY; CDR2 reads SVGAGI. This CDR3 is 15 amino acids long. V lost 2 bases and J lost 4; bases outside the gene matches: 3. DNA for the CDR3: TGTGCCAGCAGTTACGATGCGGGGGGCACCGGGGAGCTGTTTTTT. This sequence encodes CASSYDAGGTGELFF.

The chain couples TRBV7-9 to TRBJ2-2, with 8 bases aligning to TRBD1. The junction had 5 bases not matched to a gene; V was cut back by 4 bases and J by 4 bases. CDR1 and CDR2 (germline): SEHNR, FQNEAQ (reference sequence). This CDR3 region has 15 residues. CDR3 DNA sequence: TGTGCCAGCAGCTCAGGGACAGGACGCACCGGGGAGCTGTTTTTT. It encodes CASSSGTGRTGELFF.

The genes are TRBV7-9 and TRBJ2-3; 12 nucleotides line up with TRBD2. V gave up 5 bases and J gave up 2 bases; unmatched junction bases: 5. This CDR3 has 16 amino acids. Per germline, CDR1 SEHNR and CDR2 FQNEAQ (reference sequence). CDR3 bases: TGTGCCAGCAGCCTACGACTAGCGGGAGACACAGATACGCAGTATTTT. Translating it yields CASSLRLAGDTDTQYF. Based on the CDR3 plus reference TRBV7-9 and TRBJ2-3, the full variable domain is DTGVSQNPRHKITKRGQNVTFRCDPISEHNRLYWYRQTLGQGPEFLTYFQNEAQLEKSRLLSDRFSAERPKGSFSTLEIQRTEQGDSAMYLCASSLRLAGDTDTQYFGPGTRLTVL.

The sample holds one count of this clone. The chain couples TRBV19 to TRBJ2-7, with a possible D match to TRBD1 (6 bases). V was pared by 1 base and J by 5 bases, with 12 bases between. The CDR3 runs to 14 residues. Looked up from germline, CDR1 is LNHDA and CDR2 is SQIVND (reference sequence). The CDR3 region has the DNA TGTGCCAGTAGTATAGGTCAGGGGTTGGACGAGCAGTACTTC. It translates to CASSIGQGLDEQYF.